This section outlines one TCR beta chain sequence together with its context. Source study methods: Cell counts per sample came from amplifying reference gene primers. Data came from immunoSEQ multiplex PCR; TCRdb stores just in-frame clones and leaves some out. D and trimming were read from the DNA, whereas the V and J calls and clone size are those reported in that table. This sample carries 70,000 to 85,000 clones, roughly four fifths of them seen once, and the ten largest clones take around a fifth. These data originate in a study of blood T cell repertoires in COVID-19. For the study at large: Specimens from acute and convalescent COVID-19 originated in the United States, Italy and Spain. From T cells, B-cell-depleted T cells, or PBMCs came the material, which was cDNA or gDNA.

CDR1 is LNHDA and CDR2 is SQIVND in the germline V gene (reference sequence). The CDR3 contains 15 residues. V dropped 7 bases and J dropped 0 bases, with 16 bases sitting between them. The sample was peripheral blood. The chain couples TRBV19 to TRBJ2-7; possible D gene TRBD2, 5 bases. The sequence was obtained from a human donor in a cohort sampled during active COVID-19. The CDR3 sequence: CASTRRPGGSYEQYF. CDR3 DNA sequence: TGTGCCAGTACCCGGAGACCCGGAGGCTCCTACGAGCAGTACTTC.